The 17 T cell receptor beta chains reported below all come from one sample, sequenced in a study of T-cell reconstitution after alpha-beta-depleted transplantation in children. This sample's TCRbeta library carried unique molecular identifier barcodes. TCRdb reprocessed the PCR reads with MiXCR, giving one entry per CDR3 protein. The data show about 610,000 distinct CDR3 sequences, 25% to 30% seen once. The sample here was PBMCs, taken before TCRalphabeta/CD19-depleted stem cell transplant. Source of these receptors: a boy younger than two with Wiskott-Aldrich syndrome, due to receive a stem cell transplant.

This chain links TRBV15 with TRBJ2-7, with a possible D match to TRBD1 (5 bases). The ends were cut back, 2 bases at V and 6 bases at J, with 17 bases in the middle. The CDR3 loop spans 15 amino acids. Germline assignment: CDR1 LNHNV and CDR2 YYDKDF (reference sequence). The CDR3 DNA reads as TGTGCCACCAGCAGATCACCTTTTAGGGGCTCCGAGCAGTACTTC. Protein product: CATSRSPFRGSEQYF.

This clonotype showed up just a few times. V gene TRBV7-9 combines with J gene TRBJ2-5; D is unresolved. Looked up from germline, CDR1 is SEHNR and CDR2 is FQNEAQ (reference sequence). The length of the CDR3 is 13 residues. The V end was cut by 7 bases, the J end by 1 base, with 10 bases between. The CDR3 region has the DNA TGTGCCAGCAACTCGCGAGGCCAAGAGACCCAGTACTTC. Protein product: CASNSRGQETQYF.

The chain has TRBV9 and TRBJ2-5; TRBD1 matches at 7 bases. J lost 1 base, V lost 5 bases, and 14 bases had no gene match. This CDR3 has 17 amino acids. The germline CDR1 and CDR2 sequences are SGDLS and YYNGEE. The CDR3 protein is CASSSFWGTVFQETQYF. CDR3 nucleotides: TGTGCCAGCAGTTCCTTTTGGGGGACAGTCTTCCAAGAGACCCAGTACTTC.

This chain links TRBV12-3 or TRBV12-4 with TRBJ1-2, with D perhaps matching TRBD1 (6 bases). CDR3 length: 14 amino acids. The V end lost 6 bases, the J end lost 3 bases, and 14 bases lay between the germline ends. The CDR3 protein is CASRHREYDYGYTF. The CDR3 DNA follows: TGTGCCAGCAGGCACAGGGAGTATGACTATGGCTACACCTTC.

This clonotype was observed a handful of times. This chain links TRBV29-1 with TRBJ2-5; D possibly matches TRBD1 or TRBD2 (6 bases each). This CDR3 has 13 amino acids. Per germline, CDR1 SQVTM and CDR2 ANQGSEA. Trimming took 4 bases from V and 2 from J, leaving 11 bases between them. The chain's CDR3 is CSVAGARQETQYF. The DNA of the CDR3 is TGCAGCGTTGCGGGGGCGCGACAAGAGACCCAGTACTTC. The whole variable domain, remainder taken from reference TRBV29-1 and TRBJ2-5, is SAVISQKPSRDICQRGTSLTIQCQVDSQVTMMFWYRQQPGQSLTLIATANQGSEATYESGFVIDKFPISRPNLTFSTLTVSNMSPEDSSIYLCSVAGARQETQYFGPGTRLLVL.

This clonotype has more than one count but fewer than ten. This sequence joins TRBV7-2 and TRBJ1-3; D perhaps matches TRBD1 (5 bases). CDR1 and CDR2 from the germline V gene are SGHTA and FQGNSA. Trimming cost V 5 bases and J 0 bases, with 8 bases left between them. The CDR3 covers 14 residues. This chain's CDR3 is CASSPGTSGNTIYF. The CDR3, as DNA: TGTGCCAGCAGCCCTGGGACCTCTGGAAACACCATATATTTT.

The rearrangement joins TRBV10-3 to TRBJ1-4, with D maybe TRBD1 (6 bases). CDR3 size: 13 residues. CDR1 and CDR2 from the germline V gene are ENHRY and SYGVKD. Trimming cost V 9 bases and J 4 bases, with 12 bases left between them. CDR3 residues: CAIQPDSNEKLFF. The DNA of the CDR3 is TGTGCCATTCAGCCGGACAGTAATGAAAAACTGTTTTTT.

V and J are TRBV28 and TRBJ2-7; 12 bases line up with TRBD2. The ends lost 5 bases at V and 4 bases at J; junction bases unmatched: 6. The germline V gene has CDR1 MDHEN and CDR2 SYDVKM. The CDR3 loop spans 15 amino acids. CDR3 bases: TGTGCCAGCAGTACCCGGACTAGCGGGATGTACGAGCAGTACTTC. Translated: CASSTRTSGMYEQYF.

This clonotype was observed a few times. The chain couples TRBV5-1 to TRBJ2-5, with 12 positions matching TRBD2. V shed 4 bases, J shed 0 bases, and the junction held 4 bases outside the gene matches. CDR1 is SGHRS, CDR2 YFSETQ, per germline. The CDR3 spans 16 residues. The CDR3 DNA is TGCGCCAGCAGCATAGGGACTAGCGGGTACCAAGAGACCCAGTACTTC. It codes for CASSIGTSGYQETQYF.

In its sample, this clonotype was seen a few times. The chain combines TRBV19 with TRBJ2-7, with 7 bases aligning to TRBD1. Trimming took 3 bases from V and 1 from J; bases not matched to a gene: 9. Germline V gene data show CDR1 as LNHDA and CDR2 as SQIVND (reference sequence). The CDR3 spans 16 residues. CDR3 in amino acids: CASSIRTGAISYEQYF. CDR3 in DNA: TGTGCCAGTAGTATCAGAACAGGGGCGATATCCTACGAGCAGTACTTC.

This clonotype has only a few counts. The V call is TRBV24-1, the J call TRBJ2-2; 8 nucleotides line up with TRBD1. J was trimmed by 5 bases and V by 6 bases; bases with no gene match: 10. Germline V gene data show CDR1 as KGHDR and CDR2 as SFDVKD. The CDR3 is 16 amino acids. The CDR3 nucleotides read TGTGCCACCAGTAAAGATAAGACAGGGGAAACCGGGGAGCTGTTTTTT. Translation: CATSKDKTGETGELFF.

The chain employs TRBV18 and TRBJ2-1, with TRBD2 matching over 14 bases. The J segment lost 3 bases and the V segment lost 6 bases, leaving 13 bases of the junction unmatched. CDR3 size: 19 residues. Germline CDR1 KGHSH, CDR2 LQKENI. CDR3 amino acids: CASSRRLAGGPLVYNEQFF. In DNA, the CDR3 is TGTGCCAGCTCTCGAAGACTAGCGGGAGGGCCTCTGGTCTACAATGAGCAGTTCTTC.

This clonotype was detected a few times. The V call is TRBV5-1, the J call TRBJ2-3; the D call may be TRBD1 or TRBD2 (6 bases each). The germline V and J ends were trimmed by 1 base and 2 bases, with 14 bases remaining between them. The CDR3 spans 16 residues. Germline V gene sequence: CDR1 SGHRS, CDR2 YFSETQ. CDR3 nucleotide sequence: TGCGCCAGCAGCTTGAGGGGGGAATCCGCCACAGATACGCAGTATTTT. Translated: CASSLRGESATDTQYF.

As DNA, the CDR3 is TGTGCCAGCAGCTCGGGACTAGCGGGAGGGCGGTGGCAAGAGACCCAGTACTTC. Its protein product is CASSSGLAGGRWQETQYF. V gene TRBV11-2 combines with J gene TRBJ2-5; 16 nucleotides agree with TRBD2. Looked up from germline, CDR1 is SGHAT and CDR2 is FQNNGV. Trimming cost V 4 bases and J 2 bases; bases outside gene matches: 7. This CDR3 contains 18 residues.

This clonotype was recorded only once. This chain connects TRBV5-1 to TRBJ1-1; D gene uncertain. CDR1 is SGHRS and CDR2 is YFSETQ in the germline V gene. V was clipped by 4 bases and J by 4 bases, with 14 bases between them. The CDR3 contains 14 residues. Written as DNA, the CDR3 is TGCGCCAGCAGCCCCGGACGGATGGGCACTGAAGCTTTCTTT. Its protein product is CASSPGRMGTEAFF.

In its sample, this clonotype was seen a few times. The V and J genes are TRBV7-2 and TRBJ1-3, with a weak D call TRBD1 (6 bases). From germline, CDR1 is SGHTA and CDR2 FQGNSA. Trimming took 5 bases from V and 4 from J, leaving 15 bases between them. CDR3 length equals 15 residues. For the CDR3, the DNA is TGTGCCAGCAGCCTAGGCTGGGGGACAGGAAACACCATATATTTT. This encodes CASSLGWGTGNTIYF.

This clonotype was observed a few times. CDR3 residues: CASNLTSGTQSLLQETQYF. The CDR3 DNA reads as TGTGCCAGCAATTTGACTAGCGGGACGCAGAGCTTACTCCAAGAGACCCAGTACTTC. This sequence joins TRBV27 and TRBJ2-5, with 11 bases matching TRBD2. From germline, CDR1 is MNHEY and CDR2 SMNVEV (reference sequence). Losses at the gene ends were 7 bases for V and 1 base for J; bases not matched to a gene: 17. This CDR3 spans 19 amino acids.